A single sample gave rise to the 2 T cell receptor beta chains below, sequenced in a study of blood T cells in healthy people across ages. A J-beta primer mix and a sample-barcoded 5' primer were used in a second PCR of about 7 to 12 cycles. TCRdb called the 5' RACE reads again in MiXCR, with one record for every CDR3 protein. The sample records around 650,000 distinct CDR3 sequences, about 30% being singletons. The sequenced material came from blood. The source of these receptors is an elderly woman in good health.

This clonotype was counted ten times or more. The V call is TRBV7-2, the J call TRBJ2-7; TRBD2 matches at 11 bases. The trim removed 4 bases at V and 7 bases at J, leaving 6 bases unmatched. The germline V gene has CDR1 SGHTA and CDR2 FQGNSA. CDR3 length: 14 residues. The CDR3 is CASSYSGGAGEQYF. As DNA, the CDR3 is TGTGCCAGCAGCTATAGCGGGGGGGCGGGAGAGCAGTACTTC.

The table lists this clonotype with many counts. The rearrangement links TRBV3-1 to TRBJ2-7; D is uncertain. Trimming stripped 4 bases from V and 2 bases from J, with 12 bases between. Germline-derived CDR1 and CDR2 are LGHDT and YNNKEL (reference sequence). CDR3 length equals 14 residues. This CDR3 is CASSPGPFAYEQYF. CDR3 coding DNA: TGTGCCAGCAGCCCCGGGCCCTTTGCCTACGAGCAGTACTTC.